The present T cell receptor beta chain was sequenced within a study of identifying expanded T cells in peripheral blood. Repertoires were generated with immunoSEQ multiplex PCR, while TCRdb's copy carries only in-frame clones and drops some. The sample includes about 130,000 clones, around 88% of them seen just once. CDR1 MNHEY and CDR2 SMNVEV come from the germline V gene (reference sequence). The CDR3 loop spans 15 amino acids. V was pared by 3 bases and J by 6 bases, with 5 bases of the junction left unmatched. This sequence joins TRBV27 and TRBJ2-1, with 10 bases that match TRBD1. The sequence was collected from a person aged 18-70 years in good health. Source material: blood. The CDR3 nucleotides read TGTGCCAGCAGTTTGGGGACAGGGGCTTTCAATGAGCAGTTCTTC. As protein: CASSLGTGAFNEQFF.